The entry that follows covers one T cell receptor beta chain sequence. The sample comes from a study of CD8 T cells in Susac syndrome. The germline V gene has CDR1 SEHNR and CDR2 FQNEAQ (reference sequence). The CDR3 is 13 residues long. V gave up 3 bases and J gave up 8 bases, with 11 bases separating them. Random hexamers primed reverse transcription of about 0.45 to 1 ug RNA. TCRdb passed the immunoSEQ multiplex PCR reads through MiXCR, listing each CDR3 protein once. This table has 150,000 to 200,000 distinct CDR3 sequences, around 93% appearing once. TCR beta sequencing covered blood CD8+ and CD4+ T cells. TEMRA cells underwent FACS enrichment and CD8+ and CD4+ T cells underwent negative isolation.

This sequence joins TRBV7-9 and TRBJ2-1; D gene unclear. The sequenced sample consisted of CD4+ T cells from PBMCs. The TCR was taken from a human donor with multiple sclerosis. The CDR3 coding sequence is TGTGCCAGCAGCTTTCATAACACCCATGAGCAGTTCTTC. This sequence encodes CASSFHNTHEQFF.